Detailed here is one TCR beta chain. Its antigen is still unknown. Trimming cost V 4 bases and J 5 bases, with 11 bases left between them. Germline V gene sequence: CDR1 SGHRS, CDR2 YFSETQ. This CDR3 is 13 amino acids long. The table came from immunoSEQ multiplex PCR; TCRdb's copy has only in-frame clones and leaves some out. The sample includes 90,000 to 120,000 clones, roughly 87% seen only once; the top ten take over 0.55%. These data come from a study of graft-versus-host responses after intestinal transplantation. Study information: Those transplanted obtained multivisceral, liver-intestinal, or isolated intestinal grafts. Recipients uniformly received anti-thymocyte globulin induction, followed by tacrolimus and steroids for 2 to 4 years. General study findings and limits: Early post-transplant HvG declines were associated with peak circulating GvH clone levels. Detected in recipient marrow were GvH clones, some of which were first observed in ileum or blood.

This TCR derives from a human donor who was the organ donor for an intestinal transplant. The rearrangement links TRBV5-1 to TRBJ2-3; TRBD1 might be the D (6 bases). The source material was unstimulated CD4+ T cells sorted from spleen or lymph node cells, sampled before transplant. In DNA, the CDR3 is TGCGCCAGCAGCCCCACAGGGAGAGATACGCAGTATTTT. It is translated as CASSPTGRDTQYF.